Listed below are T cell receptor beta chains from one sample, sequenced in a study of blood T cell repertoires in COVID-19. The table came from immunoSEQ multiplex PCR; TCRdb's copy has only in-frame clones and leaves some out. This sample has roughly 46,000 clones, with roughly 80% found just once. The source material was peripheral blood. The receptors stem from a man aged 60 to 69 with active COVID-19. The CDR3 runs from the conserved cysteine through the conserved F or W. Fields, in order: D gene, V gene, clone size, J gene, CDR3 DNA, CDR3 protein. D genes are given only for firm matches. Rows give clone size only sometimes, using once, few, many, or a class for an expanded clone.

>NA|TRBV28|NA|TRBJ2-7
TGTGCCGGCAGTTTGGGCTTCTACGAGCAGTACTTC
CAGSLGFYEQYF
>TRBD2|TRBV7-8|NA|TRBJ2-2
TGTGCCAGCTCCCTTAGCGGGGGGCGAGCCGGGGAGCTGTTTTTT
CASSLSGGRAGELFF
>NA|TRBV6-6|NA|TRBJ2-1
TGTGCCAGCACTCCTCGAGCAGCGGGCTCCTACAATGAGCAGTTCTTC
CASTPRAAGSYNEQFF
>NA|TRBV5-6|NA|TRBJ1-2
TGTGCCAGCAGCCCCCCGCTGACTAGTGTGGGGGGCTACACCTTC
CASSPPLTSVGGYTF
>TRBD1|TRBV7-6|few|TRBJ2-1
TGTGCCAGCAGCCCGTACAGGGGTCATGAGCAGTTCTTC
CASSPYRGHEQFF
>TRBD2|TRBV2|NA|TRBJ2-7
TGTGCCAGCAGACTAGCGGGGGTGGAGGAGCAGTACTTC
CASRLAGVEEQYF
>TRBD2|TRBV6-5|NA|TRBJ2-7
TGTGCCAGCAGTTACCGTTTACTAGCGGGAGTTGGGGAGCAGTACTTC
CASSYRLLAGVGEQYF
>TRBD1|TRBV7-8|NA|TRBJ2-7
TGTGCCAGCAGCCCCGGGACAGGTTATTCCTACGAGCAGTACTTC
CASSPGTGYSYEQYF
>NA|TRBV9|NA|TRBJ1-2
TGTGCCAGGATCGTCCGAGGGGGCTACACCTTC
CARIVRGGYTF
>TRBD1|TRBV6-5|NA|TRBJ2-7
TGTGCCAGTGGTGACAGGGGGCATTTCTACGAGCAGTACTTC
CASGDRGHFYEQYF
>NA|TRBV10-3|NA|TRBJ2-5
TGTGCCATCAGTGGACTAGTCGACCAAGAGACCCAGTACTTC
CAISGLVDQETQYF
>TRBD2|TRBV28|NA|TRBJ2-2
TGTGCCAGCCTAACCTGGGAGGGCAGCACCGGGGAGCTGTTTTTT
CASLTWEGSTGELFF
>NA|TRBV5-5|NA|TRBJ2-7
TGTGCCAGCAGTTCGAGGGAGACATACGAGCAGTACTTC
CASSSRETYEQYF
>TRBD1|TRBV4-1|NA|TRBJ1-1
TGCGCCAGCAGCCAACACGAGGGGGCGGGGACTGAAGCTTTCTTT
CASSQHEGAGTEAFF
>TRBD2|TRBV24-1|NA|TRBJ2-2
TGTGCCACCAGTGATCGGACTAGCGGGGGGTCCGGGGAGCTGTTTTTT
CATSDRTSGGSGELFF
>NA|TRBV30|NA|TRBJ1-3
TGTGCGTTCCCGGGGGGCTCTGGAAACACCATATATTTT
CAFPGGSGNTIYF
>NA|TRBV4-1|once|TRBJ2-5
TGCGCCAGCAGCCAGGACCGGACGGTTGGGGCCGGAGAGACCCAGTACTTC
CASSQDRTVGAGETQYF
>NA|TRBV4-3|NA|TRBJ2-1
TGCGCCAGCAGCCAAGCCTGGAGGGCGGAAAATGAGCAGTTCTTC
CASSQAWRAENEQFF
>TRBD1|TRBV4-1|once|TRBJ2-1
TGCGCCAGCAGCCTAGGCCGGGACAGGGGGTTGAATGAGCAGTTCTTC
CASSLGRDRGLNEQFF
>NA|TRBV7-2|NA|TRBJ2-7
TGTGCCAGCAGCCAGCTACAGGGAGCTAGCTACGAGCAGTACTTC
CASSQLQGASYEQYF
>TRBD2|TRBV11-2|NA|TRBJ2-3
TGTGCCAGCAGCTCCCGCCGGGCGGGGGGCACAGATACGCAGTATTTT
CASSSRRAGGTDTQYF
>NA|TRBV19|NA|TRBJ1-2
TGTGCCAGTACCCCGACGGAGAACTATGGCTACACCTTC
CASTPTENYGYTF
>TRBD2|TRBV4-3|NA|TRBJ2-7
TGCGCCAGCAGCCAAGGTCGCTGGCGGGGGGACTCCTACGAGCAGTACTTC
CASSQGRWRGDSYEQYF
>NA|TRBV7-2|NA|TRBJ2-4
TGTGCCAGCAGCCCCTCAGGGCTCGAGGCCAAAAACATTCAGTACTTC
CASSPSGLEAKNIQYF
>TRBD2|TRBV5-4|NA|TRBJ2-2
TGTGCCACCATAGCGGGAGGGCCTGATACCGGGGAGCTGTTTTTT
CATIAGGPDTGELFF
>TRBD1|TRBV7-8|NA|TRBJ2-7
TGTGCCAGCAGCTTATACAGGGGAAGTGGCTACGAGCAGTACTTC
CASSLYRGSGYEQYF
>NA|TRBV2|NA|TRBJ1-1
TGTGCCAGCAGAGGACAACCCAACACTGAAGCTTTCTTT
CASRGQPNTEAFF
>NA|TRBV9|NA|TRBJ2-1
TGTGCCAGCAGCCCGGGGGACGGCCTATCAACATACAATGAGCAGTTCTTC
CASSPGDGLSTYNEQFF
>NA|TRBV19|NA|TRBJ1-4
TGTGCCAGTAGTCGGGTCGATGGAACTAATGAAAAACTGTTTTTT
CASSRVDGTNEKLFF
>TRBD1|TRBV7-2|NA|TRBJ2-7
TGTGCCAGCAGCTCGACAGGGGGCTATTACGAGCAGTACTTC
CASSSTGGYYEQYF
>NA|TRBV4-2|NA|TRBJ2-7
TGTGCCAGCAGCCAAGATATGGGCAGTTCCTACGAGCAGTACTTC
CASSQDMGSSYEQYF
>TRBD1|TRBV28|few|TRBJ1-5
TGTGCCAGCCGCCTGGGACAGGGGGGTCGTAGCAATCAGCCCCAGCATTTT
CASRLGQGGRSNQPQHF
>NA|TRBV5-1|NA|TRBJ2-2
TGCGCCAGCACCCAGCAGGGGTCTTCCGGGGAGCTGTTTTTT
CASTQQGSSGELFF
>NA|TRBV3-1/TRBV3-2|NA|TRBJ2-5
TGTGCCAGCAGCCAAGAACAGGGAAGAGAGACCCAGTACTTC
CASSQEQGRETQYF
>TRBD1|TRBV4-2|few|TRBJ1-5
TGTGCCAGCAGCTACGGGACAGGGGGTCAGCCCCAGCATTTT
CASSYGTGGQPQHF
>NA|TRBV24-1|NA|TRBJ2-2
TGTGCCACCAGTTGGGCAGGGGATACCGGGGAGCTGTTTTTT
CATSWAGDTGELFF
>NA|TRBV2|once|TRBJ2-6
TGTGCCAGCAGTAGGGCCAGGGGCCCTGGGGCCAACGTCCTGACTTTC
CASSRARGPGANVLTF
>NA|TRBV11-2|few|TRBJ1-6
TGTGCCAGCAGCCATCTCAGGGGAAATAATTCACCCCTCCACTTT
CASSHLRGNNSPLHF
>NA|TRBV6-6|NA|TRBJ1-5
TGTGCCAGCAGGCCCCGGACAGATAGCAATCAGCCCCAGCATTTT
CASRPRTDSNQPQHF
>NA|TRBV4-2|NA|TRBJ1-1
TGTGCCAGCAGTCCCCTACAGGGTTATGGAATGAACACTGAAGCTTTCTTT
CASSPLQGYGMNTEAFF
>TRBD1|TRBV6-5|NA|TRBJ2-7
TGTGCCAGCAGCAAGGGACAGTGGGGGTACGAGCAGTACTTC
CASSKGQWGYEQYF
>NA|TRBV2|NA|TRBJ2-3
TGTGCCAGCAGTGTCGAGGGCCTGGCAGTCACAGATACGCAGTATTTT
CASSVEGLAVTDTQYF
>NA|TRBV10-3|NA|TRBJ1-3
TGTGCCATCAGTGATAGAGGAGGAGGTGGAAACACCATATATTTT
CAISDRGGGGNTIYF
>NA|TRBV5-4|few|TRBJ2-7
TGTGCCAGCAGCCCCAGGGACTCCTACGAGCAGTACTTC
CASSPRDSYEQYF
>TRBD1|TRBV7-9|NA|TRBJ2-3
TGTGCCAGCAGGGGACAGGGGGCAGATACGCAGTATTTT
CASRGQGADTQYF